This T cell receptor (beta chain) appears in the sequencing data of a study of glioma-infiltrating T cells. A remark on this clonotype: The antigen remains undetermined.

The length of the CDR3 is 15 residues. CDR1 is MDHEN and CDR2 is SYDVKM in the germline V gene. The trim removed 6 bases at V and 1 base at J, leaving 7 bases unmatched. The iRepertoire nested amplicon-rescue multiplex PCR amplified TCR alpha and beta CDR3s from RNA. Input was roughly 85-450 ng of tissue mRNA or PBMC total RNA. MiXCR was run by TCRdb on the multiplex PCR reads, yielding one entry per CDR3 protein. The repertoire includes about 190,000 distinct CDR3 sequences, over 25% of them detected once, and roughly 21% sits in the top ten. Points from the study as a whole: Above-expected tissue-blood divergence occurred in all gliomas, most in low-grade ones. Very few CDR3 sequences were shared between tissue and blood.

This TCR came from a human donor with low-grade glioma or glioblastoma, undergoing nonglioma brain surgery, or in good health (not recorded which). The source material was glioma tissue, nonneoplastic brain tissue, or PBMCs (not recorded which). V gene TRBV28 combines with J gene TRBJ2-5; 8 bases fit TRBD2. CDR3 DNA sequence: TGTGCCAGCAGCCCGAGACTAGCGCGCCAAGAGACCCAGTACTTC. Translating it yields CASSPRLARQETQYF.